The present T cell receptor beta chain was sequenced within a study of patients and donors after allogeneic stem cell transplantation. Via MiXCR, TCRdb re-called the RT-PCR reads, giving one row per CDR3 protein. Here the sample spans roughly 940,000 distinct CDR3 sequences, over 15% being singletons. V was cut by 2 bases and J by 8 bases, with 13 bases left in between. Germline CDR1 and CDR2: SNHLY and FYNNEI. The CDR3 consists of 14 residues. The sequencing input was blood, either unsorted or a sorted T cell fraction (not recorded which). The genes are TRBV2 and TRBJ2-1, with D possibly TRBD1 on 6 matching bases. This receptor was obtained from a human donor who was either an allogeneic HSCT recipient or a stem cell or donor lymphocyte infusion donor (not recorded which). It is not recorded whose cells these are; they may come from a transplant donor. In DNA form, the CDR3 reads TGTGCCAGCAGTGAACTCTACAGGGCGTATGAGCAGTTCTTC. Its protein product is CASSELYRAYEQFF.